This TCR beta chain appears in the sequencing data of a study of T cell repertoires in cytomegalovirus infection. The wider study: Public TCR beta signature analysis indicated the presence of both CMV infection and matching HLA type. Study results and caveats: Ex vivo, HLA-C-restricted CMV-specific TCR beta clonotypes prevailed over the rest of the response. Totalled public TCR beta family frequency picked out people who carried CMV plus the relevant HLA.

In TCRdb, the reads were re-called with MiXCR into one record per CDR3 protein. The sample includes around 550,000 distinct CDR3 sequences, less than 30% seen only once; the top ten take approximately 13%. Concerning this clonotype: Its antigen is still unknown.

CDR3 length: 15 amino acids. Germline V lookup: CDR1 DFQATT, CDR2 SNEGSKA (reference sequence). The V end lost 4 bases, the J end lost 0 bases, and 13 bases lay between the germline ends. The sequenced sample consisted of PBMCs. This clonotype was sampled from a human donor in good health (CMV status not recorded). Some clones in this sample may be carry-over from other donors' samples. The chain has TRBV20-1 and TRBJ2-1; D is undetermined. CDR3 protein: CSAIPRIGSYNEQFF. CDR3 nucleotide sequence: TGCAGTGCTATCCCCCGGATAGGCTCCTACAATGAGCAGTTCTTC.